These 26 T cell receptor beta chains share one sample of origin, sequenced in a study of T cell responses to AZD1222 COVID-19 vaccine. The data were produced by immunoSEQ multiplex PCR, yet TCRdb's version contains in-frame clones alone and is incomplete. The sample holds 100,000 to 150,000 clones; 87% are singletons and the top ten take roughly 1.5%. The sequenced sample was peripheral blood, obtained on day 0 of AZD1222 vaccination. The receptors here all came from an adult in good health.

The J gene is TRBJ1-4, the V gene TRBV30; 8 bases match TRBD1. V lost 0 bases to trimming and J lost 10 bases; unmatched junction nucleotides: 10. CDR1 GTSNPN and CDR2 SVGIG come from the germline V gene (reference sequence). This CDR3 has 15 amino acids. The CDR3 coding sequence is TGTGCCTGGAGTGTAGGTAGGACAGGGTCCGGAAAACTGTTTTTT. This encodes CAWSVGRTGSGKLFF.

The rearrangement links TRBV18 to TRBJ2-6; D is ambiguous. Trimming shortened V by 3 bases and J by 2 bases, and 20 bases separated the two germline ends. Germline CDR1 reads KGHSH; CDR2 reads LQKENI. There are 19 residues in the CDR3. In nucleotides, the CDR3 is TGTGCCAGCTCACCCAGAGTCCAGCTTGGCCTTCCTGGGGCCAACGTCCTGACTTTC. Translation: CASSPRVQLGLPGANVLTF. The variable domain in full, completed from reference TRBV18 and TRBJ2-6, reads NAGVMQNPRHLVRRRGQEARLRCSPMKGHSHVYWYRQLPEEGLKFMVYLQKENIIDESGMPKERFSAEFPKEGPSILRIQQVVRGDSAAYFCASSPRVQLGLPGANVLTFGAGSRLTVL.

The chain recombines TRBV5-1 with TRBJ1-4; unclear D gene. There are 14 residues in the CDR3. The germline CDR1 and CDR2 sequences are SGHRS and YFSETQ. V dropped 0 bases and J dropped 4 bases, with 7 bases sitting between them. The CDR3 spells CASSLGFGNEKLFF. The CDR3 DNA reads as TGCGCCAGCAGCTTGGGGTTCGGTAATGAAAAACTGTTTTTT.

The V call is TRBV28, the J call TRBJ1-3; 9 bases map to TRBD1. V lost 2 bases and J lost 3; bases outside the gene matches: 5. Germline values: CDR1 MDHEN, CDR2 SYDVKM. This CDR3 comprises 16 residues. DNA of the CDR3: TGTGCCAGCAGTTTAACTGGACAGGGGCGTGGAAACACCATATATTTT. Translated, it gives CASSLTGQGRGNTIYF.

The rearrangement joins TRBV5-1 to TRBJ1-5; 8 bases are shared with TRBD1. Trimming took 3 bases from V and 2 from J; bases not matched to a gene: 4. The CDR3 sequence is 15 residues long. Germline V gene sequence: CDR1 SGHRS, CDR2 YFSETQ. CDR3 DNA sequence: TGCGCCAGCAGCTCGACAGGGGACGGCAATCAGCCCCAGCATTTT. Amino acid sequence: CASSSTGDGNQPQHF.

The V gene is TRBV1, the J gene TRBJ1-1. TRBV1 is reported as a pseudogene. This CDR3 spans 14 amino acids. For the CDR3, the DNA is TGCACCAGCAGCCAGGGGTCGGTGAACACTGAAGCTTTCTTT. Translation: CTSSQGSVNTEAFF.

This chain uses TRBV5-1 with TRBJ2-7; the D gene could be TRBD1 or TRBD2 (5 bases each). Germline CDR1 is SGHRS and CDR2 is YFSETQ. The CDR3 extends over 14 amino acids. V lost 5 bases to trimming and J lost 1 base, with 13 bases between them. CDR3: CASRRGQTSYEQYF. In DNA, the CDR3 is TGCGCCAGCAGGAGGGGCCAAACTTCCTACGAGCAGTACTTC.

This clone came up a few times. The V and J genes are TRBV24-1 and TRBJ1-2, with 7 nucleotides matching TRBD1. This CDR3 region has 13 residues. J was trimmed by 8 bases and V by 3 bases; bases with no gene match: 5. From germline, CDR1 is KGHDR and CDR2 SFDVKD. CDR3 sequence (DNA): TGTGCCACCAGTGATACAGGGGCTAGGGGCTACACCTTC. Protein: CATSDTGARGYTF.

The V and J genes are TRBV12-3 or TRBV12-4 and TRBJ2-5; unclear D gene. With 2 bases removed from V and 4 bases from J, the gap between germline ends came to 8 bases. The CDR3 spans 13 residues. Here the CDR3 DNA reads TGTGCCAGCAGTTTACGGCAGGTAGAGACCCAGTACTTC. It specifies CASSLRQVETQYF.

This chain links TRBV7-9 with TRBJ1-2; 10 positions agree with TRBD1. CDR3 length: 14 amino acids. CDR1 and CDR2 from the germline V gene are SEHNR and FQNEAQ (reference sequence). J gave up 12 bases and V 5 bases, and 12 bases lay outside the gene matches. The CDR3 sequence is CASSPNAGQGKDTF. The CDR3 region has the DNA TGTGCCAGCAGCCCGAACGCGGGACAGGGGAAGGACACCTTC.

V is TRBV6-5 and J is TRBJ1-1; no clear D. Looked up from germline, CDR1 is MNHEY and CDR2 is SVGAGI. Trimming left V 7 bases short and J 0 bases short, with 15 bases between. The CDR3 spans 15 residues. The CDR3 spells CASNYGRGVNTEAFF. The CDR3 DNA reads as TGTGCCAGCAACTACGGGCGTGGGGTGAACACTGAAGCTTTCTTT.

The chain is built from TRBV6-5 and TRBJ2-3, with 7 bases lining up with TRBD2. Germline CDR1 is MNHEY and CDR2 is SVGAGI. The CDR3 runs to 16 residues. Germline trimming cut 2 bases from V and 0 bases from J; bases unmatched to any gene: 5. CDR3 loop: CASSYRGGGSTDTQYF. The CDR3 DNA follows: TGTGCCAGCAGTTACAGGGGCGGGGGAAGCACAGATACGCAGTATTTT.

The CDR3 DNA sequence: TGTGCCAGCACCAGCACGGGGCGCACTGAAGCTTTCTTT. Its translation is CASTSTGRTEAFF. The rearrangement links TRBV28 to TRBJ1-1, with D possibly TRBD1 on 5 matching bases. The germline gives CDR1 MDHEN, CDR2 SYDVKM. This CDR3 comprises 13 residues. The V end lost 7 bases, the J end lost 4 bases, and 13 bases lay between the germline ends.

This chain connects TRBV3-1 (or the pseudogene TRBV3-2) to TRBJ1-1, with D perhaps matching TRBD1 (5 bases). This CDR3 spans 14 amino acids. Trimming pared 5 bases from V and 1 base from J, leaving 11 bases between. Germline V gene lookup returns CDR1 LGHDT and CDR2 YNNKEL (reference sequence). CDR3 sequence: CASSSTGRNTEAFF. The CDR3 DNA reads as TGTGCCAGCAGCAGCACGGGACGGAACACTGAAGCTTTCTTT.

This clone was seen a few times. The chain employs TRBV5-1 and TRBJ2-3; perhaps TRBD1 as D (7 bases). The germline V gene encodes CDR1 SGHRS and CDR2 YFSETQ. Trimming stripped 4 bases from V and 3 bases from J, with 15 bases between. The CDR3 has 15 residues. CDR3 sequence (DNA): TGCGCCAGCAGCGGTGGGCAGGGGGGAACAGATACGCAGTATTTT. It yields the protein CASSGGQGGTDTQYF.

V gene TRBV28 combines with J gene TRBJ1-1; D remains ambiguous. The germline V gene has CDR1 MDHEN and CDR2 SYDVKM. The CDR3 is 13 amino acids. The V end was cut by 6 bases, the J end by 5 bases, with 13 bases between. The CDR3 reads CASSSFFLTEAFF. In nucleotides, the CDR3 is TGTGCCAGCAGCTCTTTCTTCCTAACTGAAGCTTTCTTT.

J is TRBJ1-3 and V is TRBV5-6; the D gene is possibly TRBD1 (5 bases). V was cut by 4 bases and J by 4 bases, with 9 bases left in between. CDR3 length: 13 amino acids. Germline CDR1 is SGHDT and CDR2 is YYEEEE. The DNA for the CDR3 is TGTGCCAGCAGCCCGCAGGGAGGAAACACCATATATTTT. It encodes CASSPQGGNTIYF.

The gene calls are TRBV5-1 and TRBJ2-7; 12 bases align to TRBD1. V gave up 4 bases and J gave up 7 bases; unmatched junction bases: 12. The CDR3 spans 16 residues. The V gene's germline CDR1 is SGHRS and CDR2 YFSETQ. The CDR3 loop is CASSDPLRDRGQEQYF. The CDR3 DNA reads as TGCGCCAGCAGCGACCCCCTCCGGGACAGGGGGCAGGAGCAGTACTTC.

This clone showed up just a few times. V usage is TRBV7-8 and J usage is TRBJ2-5, with D possibly being TRBD1 (6 bases). Deletions cut 3 bases from V and 6 bases from J, with 17 bases between. This CDR3 has 15 amino acids. Germline V lookup: CDR1 SGHVS, CDR2 FQNEAQ. The CDR3 protein is CASSLEQQGSKTQYF. The DNA of the CDR3 is TGTGCCAGCAGCTTGGAACAACAGGGTTCGAAGACCCAGTACTTC.

DNA for the CDR3: TGTGCTCTGGGGGGGGGCACAGATACGCAGTATTTT. Encoded protein: CALGGGTDTQYF. This chain connects TRBV12-3 or TRBV12-4 to TRBJ2-3; 7 nucleotides agree with TRBD2. There are 12 residues in the CDR3.

Points on this clone: Additional DNA sequences in this sample encode the identical CDR3. The DNA for the CDR3 is TGTGCCAGCAGTTTTGGGACCTACGAGCAGTACTTC. Translated, it gives CASSFGTYEQYF. The chain joins TRBV12-3 or TRBV12-4 to TRBJ2-7; D gene unclear. Trimming left V 3 bases short and J 2 bases short, with 5 bases between. The CDR3 has 12 residues.

The chain has TRBV9 and TRBJ2-3; 11 bases are a match to TRBD2. The V segment lost 4 bases and the J segment 5 bases; nucleotides outside the gene matches: 6. CDR1 and CDR2 (germline): SGDLS, YYNGEE. The CDR3 runs to 15 residues. As DNA, the CDR3 is TGTGCCAGCAGCCCCCTAGCGGGGGGAGGAGATACGCAGTATTTT. It translates to CASSPLAGGGDTQYF. The variable domain in full, with the rest retrieved from reference TRBV9 and TRBJ2-3, is DSGVTQTPKHLITATGQRVTLRCSPRSGDLSVYWYQQSLDQGLQFLIQYYNGEERAKGNILERFSAQQFPDLHSELNLSSLELGDSALYFCASSPLAGGGDTQYFGPGTRLTVL.

The rearrangement joins TRBV3-1 (or the pseudogene TRBV3-2) to TRBJ1-4; perhaps TRBD1 as D (6 bases). The V gene's germline CDR1 is LGHDT and CDR2 YNNKEL (reference sequence). Trimming stripped 3 bases from V and 7 bases from J, with 18 bases between. The CDR3 runs to 16 residues. CDR3: CASSHPGGGSTEKLFF. Here the CDR3 DNA reads TGTGCCAGCAGCCACCCCGGGGGGGGCAGTACTGAAAAACTGTTTTTT.

The gene calls are TRBV12-3 or TRBV12-4 and TRBJ1-5; D is undetermined. This CDR3 comprises 13 residues. V was shortened by 3 bases and J by 4 bases, with 7 bases between the two germline ends. Here the CDR3 DNA reads TGTGCCAGCAGTTTGAACCCGAATCAGCCCCAGCATTTT. Encoded protein: CASSLNPNQPQHF.

The chain links TRBV19 to TRBJ2-2; weak D call: TRBD1 (5 bases). CDR1 LNHDA and CDR2 SQIVND come from the germline V gene (reference sequence). V lost 3 bases and J lost 5, with 16 bases in between. This CDR3 is 16 amino acids long. CDR3 residues: CASSITGYQGTGELFF. The CDR3 DNA reads TGTGCCAGTAGTATTACAGGCTATCAAGGGACCGGGGAGCTGTTTTTT.

The genes are TRBV6-5 and TRBJ1-5, with a weak D call TRBD1 (5 bases). This CDR3 has 15 amino acids. Germline V gene sequence: CDR1 MNHEY, CDR2 SVGAGI. Trimming cost V 6 bases and J 2 bases, with 14 bases left between them. CDR3 residues: CASSWGREGNQPQHF. CDR3 nucleotide sequence: TGTGCCAGCAGCTGGGGGAGGGAAGGCAATCAGCCCCAGCATTTT.